Listed here is a single T cell receptor beta chain. Its antigen is not known. Any gene name here is a mouse gene name. These data belong to a study of tissue T cells after allogeneic stem cell transplantation. The study's findings and limits: TCR repertoires tracked anatomic similarity, regardless of disease or transplant status. Few T cell clones were shared across patients, but motif clusters showed tissue-specific shared signatures. In patients and mice, blood and spleen missed much of tissue repertoire.

TCRbeta CDR3 was sequenced at survey depth with template counts. TCRdb's copy holds only in-frame clones and misses some; the assay was immunoSEQ multiplex PCR. The data contain over 15,000 clones, around 70% of them singletons. Sequenced sample: spleen. The origin of this receptor is a female BALB/c mouse in good health. Strain haplotype (MHC): H2-d.

CDR3 region: CASSDLGGPYAEQFF. The sequenced part of the CDR3 DNA is TGTGCCAGCAGTGATCTGGGGGGGCCCTATGCTGAGCAGTTC. The rearrangement links TRBV13-1 to TRBJ2-1, with 10 bases fitting TRBD2. The read comes to an end 1 residue before the CDR3 does, leaving the germline J gene to fill in the end. V lost 1 base, J lost 3 bases, and 1 base stayed unmatched. The CDR3 length is 15 residues. Germline assignment: CDR1 NSHNY and CDR2 SYGAGN.